Below, 26 T cell receptor beta chains from the same sample are listed, as sequenced in a study of regulatory T cells in long-lasting Graves disease. Time point here: newly diagnosed GD, antithyroid drugs for less than 3 months. Following extraction of RNA from PBMCs, that RNA was used to make the TCR library. Both iRepertoire HTBI primers and Arm-PCR of CDR3 regions were used to build the TCR beta libraries. TCRdb called the multiplex PCR reads again in MiXCR, with one record for every CDR3 protein. The sample yields roughly 500,000 distinct CDR3 sequences, 13% seen once. These data were also filed under a second study, of T cells in Graves' hyperthyroidism and ophthalmopathy.

The material was peripheral blood mononuclear cells (PBMCs), obtained at new diagnosis, from a patient treated with antithyroid drugs. The origin of the receptors is a man younger than 45 with Graves disease.

In regard to this clonotype: It may be a read error: a sequence one base away is much more abundant. The chain has TRBV7-9 and TRBJ1-2; D is possibly TRBD1 (5 bases). V lost 3 bases to trimming and J lost 6 bases, with 20 bases between them. This CDR3 region has 16 residues. Per the germline V gene, CDR1 is SEHNR and CDR2 is FQNEAQ (reference sequence). The CDR3 bases are TGTGCCAGCAGCTTCGAAATTGCTGCCGACAGAAATGGCTACACCTTC. Protein sequence: CASSFEIAADRNGYTF. Looking up the rest from reference TRBV7-9 and TRBJ1-2 gives the full variable domain: DTGVSQNPRHKITKRGQNVTFRCDPISEHNRLYWYRQTLGQGPEFLTYFQNEAQLEKSRLLSDRFSAERPKGSFSTLEIQRTEQGDSAMYLCASSFEIAADRNGYTFGSGTRLTVV.

This chain connects TRBV7-3 to TRBJ2-1; D ambiguous. Trimming stripped 5 bases from V and 6 bases from J, with 11 bases between. The germline CDR1 and CDR2 sequences are SGHTA and FQGTGA. The CDR3 consists of 13 residues. CDR3 loop: CASSPRVANEQFF. In DNA, the CDR3 is TGTGCCAGCAGCCCTAGGGTCGCCAATGAGCAGTTCTTC.

The V and J genes are TRBV6-2 or TRBV6-3 and TRBJ2-1, with no clear D. The germline V gene has CDR1 MNHEY and CDR2 SVGEGT. The CDR3 covers 14 residues. V gave up 4 bases and J gave up 7 bases, with 14 bases separating them. The CDR3 DNA follows: TGTGCCAGCAGTTCAAGTCTGGACGGAAATGAGCAGTTCTTC. Its translation: CASSSSLDGNEQFF.

This clonotype was detected ten times or more. The chain combines TRBV6-1 with TRBJ1-3, with D perhaps matching TRBD1 (6 bases). The CDR3 sequence is 16 residues long. CDR1 and CDR2 from the germline V gene are MNHNS and SASEGT. With 6 bases removed from V and 0 bases from J, the gap between germline ends came to 15 bases. CDR3 in amino acids: CASSPHRALSGNTIYF. The CDR3 DNA is TGTGCCAGCAGCCCACACAGGGCTCTCTCTGGAAACACCATATATTTT.

The table lists this clonotype with many counts. This chain uses TRBV5-5 with TRBJ2-3; possible D gene TRBD2, 6 bases. Per the germline V gene, CDR1 is SGHKS and CDR2 is YYEKEE (reference sequence). V shed 0 bases and J shed 1 base, with 15 bases lying between them. The CDR3 runs to 17 residues. CDR3 nucleotide sequence: TGTGCCAGCAGCTTGGAATCGGGGCGGGATCGCACAGATACGCAGTATTTT. Translation gives CASSLESGRDRTDTQYF. The variable domain in full, completed from reference TRBV5-5 and TRBJ2-3, reads DAGVTQSPTHLIKTRGQQVTLRCSPISGHKSVSWYQQVLGQGPQFIFQYYEKEERGRGNFPDRFSARQFPNYSSELNVNALLLGDSALYLCASSLESGRDRTDTQYFGPGTRLTVL.

This clonotype showed up many times. V usage is TRBV19 and J usage is TRBJ1-2; D is uncertain. This CDR3 has 13 amino acids. CDR1 LNHDA and CDR2 SQIVND come from the germline V gene (reference sequence). The germline V and J ends were trimmed by 2 bases and 6 bases, with 10 bases remaining between them. The CDR3 here is CASSIREIDGYTF. The CDR3 DNA reads as TGTGCCAGTAGTATAAGGGAGATTGATGGCTACACCTTC. The full variable domain, in which reference TRBV19 and TRBJ1-2 provide the parts outside the CDR3, is DGGITQSPKYLFRKEGQNVTLSCEQNLNHDAMYWYRQDPGQGLRLIYYSQIVNDFQKGDIAEGYSVSREKKESFPLTVTSAQKNPTAFYLCASSIREIDGYTFGSGTRLTVV.

This clonotype was seen ten or more times. The CDR3 nucleotides read TGTGCCAGCGCCCCCGGGACTTACACAGATACGCAGTATTTT. This gives the protein CASAPGTYTDTQYF. The genes are TRBV7-9 and TRBJ2-3, with a tentative D call TRBD2 (6 bases). Trimming shortened V by 8 bases and J by 2 bases, and 14 bases separated the two germline ends. The CDR3 spans 14 residues. Germline V gene data show CDR1 as SEHNR and CDR2 as FQNEAQ (reference sequence).

This clonotype was detected ten times or more. This chain joins TRBV27 and TRBJ2-3; D call uncertain. This CDR3 comprises 14 residues. Germline V gene sequence: CDR1 MNHEY, CDR2 SMNVEV (reference sequence). V was pared by 1 base and J by 4 bases, with 9 bases between. The CDR3 loop reads CASSLLAFPDTQYF. Here the CDR3 DNA reads TGTGCCAGCAGTTTATTGGCGTTCCCAGATACGCAGTATTTT.

This clonotype was seen ten or more times. V gene TRBV2 combines with J gene TRBJ2-2; a weak D match, TRBD2 (5 bases). CDR3 length: 16 residues. V lost 6 bases and J 4 bases, leaving 18 bases between the germline ends. CDR1 SNHLY and CDR2 FYNNEI come from the germline V gene. The CDR3: CASSDWKGGVTGELFF. In DNA form, the CDR3 reads TGTGCCAGCAGCGATTGGAAAGGAGGTGTCACCGGGGAGCTGTTTTTT.

To note about this clonotype: This sequence may be a read error, since a much larger clone differs from it by one base. This sequence joins TRBV6-5 and TRBJ2-7, with TRBD1 matching 8 bases. This CDR3 region has 22 residues. The germline gives CDR1 MNHEY, CDR2 SVGAGI. The CDR3 coding sequence is TGTGCCAGCAGTTACTCGTTTGGGGTGCCAGGGGGCAAGTTAGCGGATGCCTACGGGCAGTACTTC. Translated, it gives CASSYSFGVPGGKLADAYGQYF.

This clonotype was picked up one time. At one end the junction does not follow the germline gene, possibly because of a read error. The chain is built from TRBV11-2 and TRBJ2-1, with TRBD2 identical over 15 bases. The CDR3 extends over 14 amino acids. Germline V gives CDR1 SGHAT, CDR2 FQNNGV. CDR3 sequence reads: CASSQIGLAGGRVF. The CDR3 DNA sequence: TGTGCCAGCAGTCAAATAGGACTAGCGGGAGGGAGGGTCTTC.

This clonotype has ten or more counts. This chain joins TRBV11-2 and TRBJ2-5; TRBD1 matches at 7 bases. Germline-derived CDR1 and CDR2 are SGHAT and FQNNGV. Unmatched junction bases numbered 11, after V lost 5 bases and J lost 2 bases. The CDR3 totals 16 residues. In nucleotides, the CDR3 is TGTGCCAGCAGCCCCGATTTGGGACAGAGACAAGAGACCCAGTACTTC. Amino acid sequence: CASSPDLGQRQETQYF. Complete variable domain (other parts from reference TRBV11-2 and TRBJ2-5): EAGVAQSPRYKIIEKRQSVAFWCNPISGHATLYWYQQILGQGPKLLIQFQNNGVVDDSQLPKDRFSAERLKGVDSTLKIQPAKLEDSAVYLCASSPDLGQRQETQYFGPGTRLLVL.

The rearrangement uses TRBV10-3 and TRBJ2-2; D could derive from TRBD1 or TRBD2 (5 bases each). The CDR3 runs to 13 residues. V was shortened by 8 bases and J by 8 bases, with 15 bases between the two germline ends. Germline assignment: CDR1 ENHRY and CDR2 SYGVKD. Here the CDR3 reads CAIGRGEGGELFF. CDR3 bases: TGTGCCATCGGAAGAGGGGAAGGTGGGGAGCTGTTTTTT.

The sample holds a few counts of this clonotype. A much more abundant neighbour one base away suggests this may be a read error. The chain links TRBV5-5 to TRBJ1-1, with TRBD1 matching over 8 bases. In germline, CDR1 is SGHKS, CDR2 YYEKEE (reference sequence). V was pared by 3 bases and J by 4 bases, with 2 bases of the junction left unmatched. This CDR3 is built from 13 residues. CDR3 region: CASSWTGTTEAFF. CDR3 sequence (DNA): TGTGCCAGCAGCTGGACAGGGACCACTGAAGCTTTCTTT.

CDR3 loop: CASFLLAGGVGELFF. CDR3 coding DNA: TGTGCCAGCTTCCTTTTAGCGGGAGGGGTCGGGGAGCTGTTTTTT. The V gene is TRBV2, the J gene TRBJ2-2, with 11 bases fitting TRBD2. V lost 8 bases and J lost 7; bases outside the gene matches: 9. In germline, CDR1 is SNHLY, CDR2 FYNNEI. The CDR3 is made up of 15 amino acids.

This clonotype was observed at least ten times. The chain is built from TRBV7-4 and TRBJ2-3, with D hard to call. In germline, CDR1 is SGHVT, CDR2 SQSDAQ. This CDR3 has 16 residues. V lost 10 bases, J lost 7 bases, and 27 bases lay in between. The CDR3 here is CAILPEQAPLSHTQYF. The CDR3 DNA sequence: TGTGCCATCTTGCCTGAACAAGCCCCTCTGTCACATACGCAGTATTTT.

This clonotype was seen only a few times. The CDR3 DNA sequence: TGTGCCAGCAGCCAAGCAGTAGGGCAGGACACTGAAGCTTTCTTT. Translating gives CASSQAVGQDTEAFF. The rearrangement links TRBV3-1 to TRBJ1-1, with D hard to call. The germline gives CDR1 LGHDT, CDR2 YNNKEL (reference sequence). V lost 1 base, J lost 3 bases, and 12 bases lay in between. The CDR3 spans 15 residues.

V and J are TRBV25-1 and TRBJ2-1; 10 bases align to TRBD2. The CDR3 has 17 amino acids. Germline values: CDR1 MGHDK, CDR2 SYGVNS. Trimming cost V 3 bases and J 4 bases; bases outside gene matches: 9. The CDR3 nucleotides are TGTGCCAGCAGTGACCTATCCTCTAGCGGGAGTTACAATGAGCAGTTCTTC. It encodes CASSDLSSSGSYNEQFF.

This clonotype was seen ten or more times. The rearrangement links TRBV19 to TRBJ1-1; D is unresolved. The V gene lost 9 bases and the J gene lost 6 bases, with 14 bases spanning the gap. The germline V gene has CDR1 LNHDA and CDR2 SQIVND (reference sequence). The CDR3 covers 12 residues. The CDR3 region is CASLHELSEAFF. CDR3 DNA: TGTGCCAGCCTACATGAGCTCTCTGAAGCTTTCTTT.

This clonotype was observed at least ten times. This chain links TRBV30 with TRBJ1-2; D is uncertain. The CDR3 extends over 15 amino acids. The V and J ends lost 4 bases and 5 bases respectively, with 20 bases between them. CDR1 GTSNPN and CDR2 SVGIG come from the germline V gene (reference sequence). As DNA, the CDR3 is TGTGCCTGGACCCGGCAAGGAGGTTTAGGATATGGCTACACCTTC. Translated: CAWTRQGGLGYGYTF.

At least ten counts were recorded for this clonotype. V and J are TRBV2 and TRBJ2-5, with 9 bases lining up with TRBD1. There are 11 residues in the CDR3. Germline CDR1 and CDR2: SNHLY and FYNNEI. The ends lost 11 bases at V and 6 bases at J; junction bases unmatched: 4. The chain's CDR3 is CASGQGQTQYF. In DNA form, the CDR3 reads TGTGCCTCGGGACAGGGTCAGACCCAGTACTTC. The whole variable domain, filled in from reference TRBV2 and TRBJ2-5, reads EPEVTQTPSHQVTQMGQEVILRCVPISNHLYFYWYRQILGQKVEFLVSFYNNEISEKSEIFDDQFSVERPDGSNFTLKIRSTKLEDSAMYFCASGQGQTQYFGPGTRLLVL.

The chain carries TRBV9 and TRBJ2-7; TRBD2 might be the D (6 bases). The germline CDR1 and CDR2 sequences are SGDLS and YYNGEE. V lost 4 bases and J 0 bases, leaving 14 bases between the germline ends. This CDR3 has 15 residues. CDR3 amino acids: CASSLTGTHSYEQYF. DNA for the CDR3: TGTGCCAGCAGCCTAACCGGGACTCACTCCTACGAGCAGTACTTC.

This clonotype turned up a few times. An end of the junction differs from the germline gene, which may be a read error. The chain has TRBV7-8 and TRBJ2-5; weak D call: TRBD1 (6 bases). This CDR3 is built from 14 residues. Germline CDR1 is SGHVS and CDR2 is FQNEAQ. CDR3 nucleotide sequence: TGTGCCAGCGGCTTAGCAGCAGGGGCTGAGACCCAGTACTTC. This codes for CASGLAAGAETQYF.

The V gene is TRBV4-1, the J gene TRBJ1-5; D uncertain. This CDR3 contains 15 residues. Germline V gene data show CDR1 as MGHRA and CDR2 as YSYEKL. V lost 0 bases, J lost 2 bases, and 8 bases lay in between. The CDR3 bases are TGCGCCAGCAGCCAAGATGGTCAGGGCAATCAGCCCCAGCATTTT. Protein: CASSQDGQGNQPQHF.

This clonotype was picked up many times. The CDR3 is CASSPAGGRYNEQFF. Here the CDR3 DNA reads TGTGCCAGCAGTCCAGCGGGAGGCAGATACAATGAGCAGTTCTTC. The chain uses TRBV25-1 and TRBJ2-1, with 9 bases aligning to TRBD2. Germline V gene data show CDR1 as MGHDK and CDR2 as SYGVNS. V was clipped by 5 bases and J by 4 bases; unmatched bases: 6. The CDR3 has 15 amino acids.

This clonotype was detected only once. A much larger clonotype is one base distant, so this may be a read error. V and J are TRBV6-1 and TRBJ1-5; no clear D gene. The CDR3 is made up of 12 amino acids. Germline V gives CDR1 MNHNS, CDR2 SASEGT. The CDR3 reads CACSTSNQPQHF. CDR3 in DNA: TGTGCCTGCAGTACCAGCAATCAGCCCCAGCATTTT.